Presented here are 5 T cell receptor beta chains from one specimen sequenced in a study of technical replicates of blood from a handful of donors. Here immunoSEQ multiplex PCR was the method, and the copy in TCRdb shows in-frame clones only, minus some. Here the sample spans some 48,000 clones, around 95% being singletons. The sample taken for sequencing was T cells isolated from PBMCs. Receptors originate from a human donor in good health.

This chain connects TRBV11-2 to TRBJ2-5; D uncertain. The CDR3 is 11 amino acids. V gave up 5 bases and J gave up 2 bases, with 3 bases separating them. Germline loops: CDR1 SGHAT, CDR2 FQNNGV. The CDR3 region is CASSTQETQYF. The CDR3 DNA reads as TGTGCCAGCAGCACACAAGAGACCCAGTACTTC.

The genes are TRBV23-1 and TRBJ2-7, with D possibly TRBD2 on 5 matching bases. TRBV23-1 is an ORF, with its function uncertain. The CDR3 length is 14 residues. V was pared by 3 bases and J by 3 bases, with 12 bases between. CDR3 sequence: CASSHSGKVYEQYF. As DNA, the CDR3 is TGCGCCAGCAGTCATTCGGGGAAGGTCTACGAGCAGTACTTC.

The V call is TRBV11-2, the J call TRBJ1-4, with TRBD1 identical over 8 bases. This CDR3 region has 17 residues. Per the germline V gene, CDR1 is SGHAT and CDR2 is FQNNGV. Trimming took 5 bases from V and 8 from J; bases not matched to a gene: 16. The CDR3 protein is CASSPRTGSHLGEKLFF. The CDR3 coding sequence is TGTGCCAGCAGCCCGAGGACAGGGTCACACTTAGGAGAAAAACTGTTTTTT.

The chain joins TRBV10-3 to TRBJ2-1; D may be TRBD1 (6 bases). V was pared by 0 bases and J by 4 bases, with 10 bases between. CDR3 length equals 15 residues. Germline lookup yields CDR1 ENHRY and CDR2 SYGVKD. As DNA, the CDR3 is TGTGCCATCAGTGAGTCCACAGGGACATACAATGAGCAGTTCTTC. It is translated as CAISESTGTYNEQFF.

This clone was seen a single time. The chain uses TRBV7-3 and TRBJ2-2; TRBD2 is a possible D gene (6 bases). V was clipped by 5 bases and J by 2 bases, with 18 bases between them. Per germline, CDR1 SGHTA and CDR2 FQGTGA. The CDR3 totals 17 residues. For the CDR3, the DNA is TGTGCCAGCAGCCTGGCCATACGGGAGCGTAACACCGGGGAGCTGTTTTTT. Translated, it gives CASSLAIRERNTGELFF.